These T cell receptor beta chains were read from a single sample in a study of blood T cell repertoires in COVID-19. The repertoire was sequenced with immunoSEQ multiplex PCR; TCRdb's copy has only in-frame clones and lacks some. The repertoire holds 150,000 to 200,000 clones, more than 65% seen once, with 13% to 15% in the top ten. The specimen sequenced was PBMCs or T cells enriched from blood (not recorded which). The receptors stem from a man aged 50 to 59 who had recovered from COVID-19. The CDR3 runs from the conserved cysteine through the conserved F or W. The D gene is left open where the match is weak. The size entry is marked missing in some rows and otherwise reads once, few, many or a size class.

cdr3_nt cdr3_aa d_call clone_size j_call v_call
TGTGCCAGCAGCCTTTTGGGGCGAACCTACGAGCAGTACTTC CASSLLGRTYEQYF . . TRBJ2-7 TRBV3-1/TRBV3-2
TGTGCCAGCAGCTCCCAGCGACGGGGGAGCTCCTACGAGCAGTACTTC CASSSQRRGSSYEQYF . . TRBJ2-7 TRBV5-6
TGTGCCAGCAGCCAAGATACAGGGGGCAATTCACCCCTCCACTTT CASSQDTGGNSPLHF TRBD1 once TRBJ1-6 TRBV4-2
TGTGCCAGCAGCCCCGTACGGGGGACCTATGGCTACACCTTC CASSPVRGTYGYTF . . TRBJ1-2 TRBV13
TGTGCCAGCAGCGACAGCGGTGGGGTCGGGGGATTCAATCAGCCCCAGCATTTT CASSDSGGVGGFNQPQHF . . TRBJ1-5 TRBV9
TGCGCCAGCAGCCAAGCAGACAGGCCAAACACTGAAGCTTTCTTT CASSQADRPNTEAFF . few TRBJ1-1 TRBV4-1
TGCGCCAGCAGCCGGACAGGGGGCAATGAAAAACTGTTTTTT CASSRTGGNEKLFF TRBD1 . TRBJ1-4 TRBV4-1
TGCGCCAGCAGTGAGTCTAGGGGCAGGTGGAATGAGCAGTTCTTC CASSESRGRWNEQFF . . TRBJ2-1 TRBV10-1
TGTGCCAGCAGCGTAAGCTTCGATCAGCCCCAGCATTTT CASSVSFDQPQHF . . TRBJ1-5 TRBV9
TGTGCCAGCAGCACCGGGACAGGGGGCGCGGACACTGAAGCTTTCTTT CASSTGTGGADTEAFF TRBD1 once TRBJ1-1 TRBV11-3
TGTGCCAGCAGCTACCGGACAGGGGGAAATGAGCAGTTCTTC CASSYRTGGNEQFF TRBD1 many TRBJ2-1 TRBV7-2
TGTGCCAGCTCACCACCGAACGGGAATGAGCAGTTCTTC CASSPPNGNEQFF . once TRBJ2-1 TRBV18
TGTGCCACTGGTAGAGGGGGTTTGGTAGATCAGCCCCAGCATTTT CATGRGGLVDQPQHF . . TRBJ1-5 TRBV19
TGTGCCAGCAGCGCAAGGGACAGCCCCCTCTATGGCTACACCTTC CASSARDSPLYGYTF TRBD1 . TRBJ1-2 TRBV9
TGTGCCAGCAGCTTAGACGGGACATCCTATAATTCACCCCTCCACTTT CASSLDGTSYNSPLHF . . TRBJ1-6 TRBV7-9
TGTGCCAGCAGCCGACGCACGACTAGCACCGGGGAGCTGTTTTTT CASSRRTTSTGELFF . . TRBJ2-2 TRBV5-4
TGTGCCAGCACCCCAGATCTGAACACTGAAGCTTTCTTT CASTPDLNTEAFF . . TRBJ1-1 TRBV9
TGTGCCACCAGCAGGTGGGCGACGGATCGGCACGGAAACACCATATATTTT CATSRWATDRHGNTIYF . . TRBJ1-3 TRBV15
TGCGCCAGCAGTGTTCAAACAGATACGCAGTATTTT CASSVQTDTQYF . once TRBJ2-3 TRBV10-1
TGTGCCTGGAGTGGTATAGCGGGGGCCCGCACAGATACGCAGTATTTT CAWSGIAGARTDTQYF TRBD2 once TRBJ2-3 TRBV30
TGTGCCAGCAGCCCCGGGACAGTCACCGGGGAGCTGTTTTTT CASSPGTVTGELFF TRBD1 . TRBJ2-2 TRBV7-3
TGTGCCAGCTCATACGACAGGATGAACACTGAAGCTTTCTTT CASSYDRMNTEAFF . few TRBJ1-1 TRBV18
TGTGCCAGCAGCCCCCCTCCCGGGGAGCTGTTTTTT CASSPPPGELFF . . TRBJ2-2 TRBV3-1/TRBV3-2
TGTGCCAGCTCACCCGACAGAACCTACGAGCAGTACTTC CASSPDRTYEQYF . . TRBJ2-7 TRBV18
TGCGCCAGCAGTGATTCCGGGACAGGGGGCGACGAGCAGTACTTC CASSDSGTGGDEQYF TRBD1 once TRBJ2-7 TRBV10-1
TGTGCCAGCTCACAGGGACACCGAAACACCGGGGAGCTGTTTTTT CASSQGHRNTGELFF . . TRBJ2-2 TRBV18
TGTGCCAGCTCCCCGGACAGGAATCAGCCCCAGCATTTT CASSPDRNQPQHF TRBD1 . TRBJ1-5 TRBV18
TGCGCCAGCAGCTTGGGCGGGACTATGAACACTGAAGCTTTCTTT CASSLGGTMNTEAFF . . TRBJ1-1 TRBV5-1
TGTGCCAGTAGGCCTACCGGGACAGGAGGGGCCGAGACCCAGTACTTC CASRPTGTGGAETQYF TRBD1 . TRBJ2-5 TRBV19
TGTGCCAGCAGTGAGAGGGAACAGGGGCCGTACTACAATGAGCAGTTCTTC CASSEREQGPYYNEQFF TRBD1 . TRBJ2-1 TRBV6-1
TGTGCCAGCAGTTTATTTTTCGGGACAGAAAACACTGAAGCTTTCTTT CASSLFFGTENTEAFF TRBD1 . TRBJ1-1 TRBV28
TGTGCCAGCAGAGGAAGCGGGGGACAAGAGACCCAGTACTTC CASRGSGGQETQYF TRBD2 . TRBJ2-5 TRBV28
TGTGCCAGCAGTCCGGAGAGGGTGACCCAGTACTTC CASSPERVTQYF . . TRBJ2-5 TRBV12-3/TRBV12-4
TGTGCCAGCAGTGACAGGGTAACGCGTGGCTACACCTTC CASSDRVTRGYTF . . TRBJ1-2 TRBV6-1
TGCGCCAGCAGCCAGGGGTCGACGTCCAATAATTCACCCCTCCACTTT CASSQGSTSNNSPLHF . few TRBJ1-6 TRBV5-1
TGTGCCAGCAGCTCGGACGGACTCAATGAAAAACTGTTTTTT CASSSDGLNEKLFF . . TRBJ1-4 TRBV2
TGTGCCAGCAGCCGACTAGCGGGCTTCACAGATACGCAGTATTTT CASSRLAGFTDTQYF TRBD2 . TRBJ2-3 TRBV6-5
TGTGCCAGCAGCCCGTGGACTAGAGAGTACGAGCAGTACTTC CASSPWTREYEQYF TRBD2 . TRBJ2-7 TRBV5-6
TGTGCCAGCAGCCACACGGACAGGGGCACTGAAGCTTTCTTT CASSHTDRGTEAFF TRBD1 . TRBJ1-1 TRBV3-1/TRBV3-2
TGTGCCAGCAGCCAATTCGGACAGAATTCACCCCTCCACTTT CASSQFGQNSPLHF . . TRBJ1-6 TRBV3-1/TRBV3-2
TGTGCCAGCACAACAGGGTTCGGAAACACCATATATTTT CASTTGFGNTIYF . . TRBJ1-3 TRBV25-1
TGTGCCAGCAGCCACGAACAGGGGGCATCGGAGACCCAGTACTTC CASSHEQGASETQYF TRBD1 . TRBJ2-5 TRBV5-4
TGTGCCAGTAGTATGGGACAGGGGGCATACTCTGGAAACACCATATATTTT CASSMGQGAYSGNTIYF TRBD1 . TRBJ1-3 TRBV19
TGTGCCAGCAGCTTAAGGGGGCAAGAGACCCAGTACTTC CASSLRGQETQYF . . TRBJ2-5 TRBV7-9
TGTGCTAGTGGTTTGAAGGGACAGGGGAGCCCCTACGAGCAGTACTTC CASGLKGQGSPYEQYF TRBD1 . TRBJ2-7 TRBV12-5
TGCGCCAGCAGCCAAGTGCTCTGGACTAGCGGGGAGCAAGAGACCCAGTACTTC CASSQVLWTSGEQETQYF TRBD2 . TRBJ2-5 TRBV4-1